Listed below are T cell receptor beta chains from one sample, sequenced in a study of metastatic and nonmetastatic thyroid tumors. Using MiXCR, TCRdb reanalyzed the PCR reads. This table holds around 23,000 clones, more than 12% found once. The sample taken for sequencing was tumor tissue. These receptor sequences come from a female donor with papillary thyroid cancer or a benign thyroid nodule (not recorded which). Some clones in this sample may be carry-over from other donors' samples. Both conserved end residues are part of each CDR3. A D gene is named only where the DNA matches it firmly. Expanded clones are given a class, and other clones once, few, many or no size at all.

v_gene	len	abundance	j_gene	d_gene	CDR3aa	CDR3nt
TRBV20-1	13	once	TRBJ2-7	TRBD2	CSARSGGPYEQYF	TGCAGTGCTAGGAGCGGGGGGCCTTACGAGCAGTACTTC
TRBV20-1	15	many	TRBJ2-2	NA	CSATSQGSNTGELFF	TGCAGTGCTACCAGTCAAGGATCGAACACCGGGGAGCTGTTTTTT
TRBV2	15	many	TRBJ2-3	TRBD2	CASSRTSGRTDTQYF	TGTGCCAGCAGTCGGACTAGCGGCCGCACAGATACGCAGTATTTT
TRBV5-6	12	many	TRBJ2-2	NA	CASSFNVGELFF	TGTGCCAGCAGCTTTAACGTCGGGGAGCTGTTTTTT
TRBV4-1	18	many	TRBJ2-7	TRBD2	CASSQEGLAGSFGYEQYF	TGCGCCAGCAGCCAAGAGGGACTAGCGGGAAGTTTTGGGTACGAGCAGTACTTC
TRBV5-1	13	many	TRBJ1-1	NA	CASSPGPSTEAFF	TGCGCCAGCAGTCCCGGACCAAGCACTGAAGCTTTCTTT
TRBV18	12	NA	TRBJ1-2	NA	CASSLNGCGYTF	TGTGCCAGCTCACTTAACGGCTGTGGCTACACCTTC
TRBV5-4	15	many	TRBJ2-1	NA	CASSPEGDSYNEQFF	TGTGCCAGCAGCCCTGAGGGGGACTCCTACAATGAGCAGTTCTTC
TRBV15	15	many	TRBJ2-1	NA	CATSGTGAPYNEQFF	TGTGCCACCAGCGGTACGGGGGCCCCTTACAATGAGCAGTTCTTC
TRBV12-3/TRBV12-4	15	few	TRBJ2-1	TRBD2	CASSLFASGMDEQFF	TGTGCCAGCAGTTTATTCGCTAGCGGGATGGATGAGCAGTTCTTC
TRBV19	15	few	TRBJ2-1	TRBD1	CASTSGTGAHNEQFF	TGTGCCAGTACCTCCGGGACAGGGGCCCACAATGAGCAGTTCTTC
TRBV29-1	15	many	TRBJ2-3	NA	CSVMGGDRSTDTQYF	TGCAGCGTTATGGGGGGGGACAGAAGCACAGATACGCAGTATTTT
TRBV20-1	14	NA	TRBJ2-7	NA	CSANLAHLRWEQYF	TGCAGTGCTAATTTGGCACACCTCCGATGGGAGCAGTACTTC
TRBV25-1	10	many	TRBJ2-5	NA	CASGQETLYF	TGTGCCAGCGGTCAAGAGACCCTGTACTTC
TRBV10-2	10	NA	TRBJ1-2	NA	CASSKFGYTF	TGCGCCAGCAGTAAGTTTGGCTACACCTTC
TRBV30	15	few	TRBJ1-2	TRBD1	CAWSSGTGNNYGYTF	TGTGCCTGGAGTAGCGGGACAGGGAATAACTATGGCTACACCTTC
TRBV3-1	11	many	TRBJ2-1	NA	CASSQGGLEVF	TGTGCCAGCAGCCAAGGGGGACTGGAGGTCTTC
TRBV7-6	12	many	TRBJ2-5	NA	CASSLGWGTQYF	TGTGCCAGCAGTTTAGGGTGGGGGACCCAGTACTTC
TRBV24-1	15	few	TRBJ2-3	TRBD1	CATSDPGQGLDTQYF	TGTGCCACCAGTGATCCGGGACAGGGGTTAGATACACAGTATTTT
TRBV4-1	17	many	TRBJ2-3	TRBD1	CASSQNPGQGGTDTQYF	TGCGCCAGCAGCCAAAACCCTGGACAGGGGGGCACAGATACGCAGTATTTT
TRBV2	15	few	TRBJ2-1	TRBD2	CASSEVVLAGGEQFF	TGTGCCAGCAGTGAAGTGGTGTTAGCGGGAGGTGAGCAGTTCTTC
TRBV5-1	18	NA	TRBJ2-3	TRBD2	CASSERTSGRQSTDTQYF	TGCGCCAGCAGCGAAAGGACTAGCGGGAGACAAAGCACAGATACGCAGTATTTT